This T cell receptor (beta chain) was recorded in a study of shared clonotypes between healthy human individuals. Looking at the study overall: Donors, aged 18 to 49, were two women and a few men.

Details on this clone: Its antigen is as yet unknown.

Germline V lookup: CDR1 SQVTM, CDR2 ANQGSEA. The CDR3 covers 14 residues. The ends lost 7 bases at V and 7 bases at J; junction bases unmatched: 15. As defined, naive CD8 cells were CD45RO-negative and positively selected for CCR7, with terminally differentiated effector memory CD45RA+ cells excluded. Healthy and HIV-negative, the adult donors had no recent acute infections or vaccinations. Some clones are missing from TCRdb's copy, which holds only in-frame ones; the method was immunoSEQ multiplex PCR. The sample gives roughly 2,000,000 clones, over 85% of which show up once; about 1.7% is in the top ten. Overall study results and limits: In the sorted subsets, rarefaction showed sequencing was incomplete despite large depth.

The receptor comes from a man aged 18-30 years in good health. Some clones in this sample may be carry-over from other donors' samples. This chain links TRBV29-1 with TRBJ1-1; 7 positions match TRBD1. Sequencing was done on a sample of naive CD8+ T cells from PBMCs. Here the CDR3 DNA reads TGCAGCGCCGAGCGCGCAGAGGGGGCCGGTGAAGCTTTCTTT. Encoded protein: CSAERAEGAGEAFF.